This TCR beta chain was retrieved from a study of cytomegalovirus exposure and HLA in healthy donors (dated by TCRdb to the late 2010s). Regarding the study in general: An earlier analysis of several hundred of the donors reported 276 Gb of sequence data and 120 million or so unique TCR beta sequences from roughly 200 million T cells. Roughly 320 gigabases of sequencing data and around 90 million unique TCR sequences made up an early release that covered fewer than 650 HLA-typed donors. Among the roughly 400 genotyped donors, roughly 80% belonged to the genetic ancestry cluster associated with self-reported Caucasian donors. The study aimed to test whether signatures of past pathogen exposure could be identified by cataloging public T cell receptors. The study used immunosequencing to profile the T cell repertoires of under 700 subjects and linked those repertoires to cytomegalovirus serostatus. Besides the first cohort of approximately 670 subjects, a separate validation cohort made up of 120 different subjects was used. The study combined high-throughput TCR immunosequencing, statistical association of individual TCRs with disease status, and machine learning to predict cytomegalovirus infection status. A later analysis re-analyzed previously published TCR beta repertoires from approximately 700 donors and added high-resolution HLA genotyping to study TCR occurrence patterns. Rather than using new phenotypic data, the later analysis identified candidate immune exposures from TCR beta sequences and from how often those sequences occurred across donors. To decide whether each TCR beta V gene segment behaved as functional or pseudogenic, an earlier analysis of nearly 600 of the donors relied on high-throughput TCR beta sequencing. Donor age, sex, ethnicity and CMV serostatus were compiled alongside the repertoire data. Genome-wide SNP genotypes for about 55% of the roughly 670 donors were used in a later genetic analysis, which treated that subset as a discovery cohort. Every repertoire in the discovery cohort had been generated on one and the same sequencing platform. HLA typing included class I and class II loci at four-digit resolution. Typing coverage differed by locus: A, B, C, DRB1 and DQB1 were typed in roughly 629-630 donors, DQA1 in about 500, DPA1 in over 600, and DPB1 in 472. About 5 DR-DQ haplotypes were handled as single units for association and clustering, since linkage in the cohort was strong. Among some 400 genotyped donors of the cohort, an average of approximately 220,000 unique TCR beta nucleotide sequences was sequenced per donor, of which about 19% were non-productive. Summary of the overall study and its limitations: Sequencing depth was assumed to be roughly uniform across donors in the presence/absence analyses, though that assumption may not hold. Broadly in line with IMGT annotations, most TCR beta V segments showed up in productive rearrangements about 90% or about 30% of the time in an earlier analysis of around 550 of the donors. Because counts were too low, some 17 rarely observed V segments, including chromosome 9 orphons, were left out of the earlier analysis of some 640 of the donors. The authors suggested that the approach could potentially be generalized to other disease states and immunological phenotypes. Specific HLA alleles were associated with 18,000 or so TCR beta sequences at a false discovery rate of 0.05 in a later analysis. Most CMV-associated TCR beta chains appeared to be HLA-restricted in a later analysis, and the HLA associations seemed to be driven largely by CMV exposure. The cohort was sequenced for TCR beta chains only, and without alpha or paired-chain data the features that could be detected were limited. Correlated functional status among segregating V segments might reflect linkage disequilibrium, but an unknown experimental factor could not be ruled out. CMV serostatus was the only immune exposure information available for the cohort. Because HLA typing was missing for some donors at each locus, association tests included only the typed subset. While some public TCRs were present in many individuals, most TCR sequences turned up only very rarely across donors. The classifier was reported to diagnose cytomegalovirus status with high specificity and sensitivity in both the original cohort and the validation cohort. An association between a missense DCLRE1C variant and V-gene and J-gene trimming of TCR beta chains was found in a later genetic analysis and replicated in an independent cohort. A further reported finding was that TCR beta sequences accurately predicted the HLA-A and HLA-B alleles for most subjects in the first cohort. In a later analysis, several top co-occurrence clusters were reported to appear linked to parvovirus B19, influenza, CMV and Epstein-Barr virus. Some IMGT-functional V segments, including TRBV6-2 and TRBV6-3, could not be distinguished by the 87-base-pair reads and were therefore excluded. According to a later analysis, TCR association rates differed among HLA loci, with DRB1 alleles showing the most associated TCRs and HLA-C alleles showing the fewest. In vitro tests confirmed that a few of the cytomegalovirus-associated TCR beta chains recognize cytomegalovirus antigens. According to a later genetic analysis, donors in an Asian-associated ancestry cluster had fewer N-insertions in productive TCRs than the approximately 670-donor mean. Compared with equally common non-associated chains, HLA-associated TCR beta chains in a later analysis were more clonally expanded and had lower generation probabilities. When HLA alleles, especially DR and DQ, strongly co-occurred, TCR associations were difficult to assign to individual alleles. The study gave a list of some 150 TCR beta chains associated with cytomegalovirus. A cluster of highly shared sequence variants was judged likely to represent a technical artifact of the sequencing pipeline.

V lost 6 bases and J lost 6 bases, and the count of bases not matched to a germline gene is 9. The CDR3 measures 16 amino acids from cysteine to phenylalanine. CDR3 DNA is the only sequence kept; it has 48 bases, read in frame from the first base. The germline V gene sets CDR1 to SGHTA and CDR2 to FQGNSA. The receptor library was made with the immunoSEQ multiplex PCR assay. For the multiplex PCR, a mixture combining 60 forward primers for TCR Vbeta segments and 13 reverse primers for TCR Jbeta segments was used. A multiplex PCR assay on genomic DNA amplified the CDR3 region of rearranged TCR beta genes. Amplified TCR beta libraries were sequenced as 87-base-pair reads on the Illumina HiSeq System. The authors' pipeline ran thus. A later analysis counted tens of millions of unique TCR beta chains across the 550 to 700 repertoires, and some 11 million of these chains were shared by at least two donors. To remove PCR and sequencing errors, raw reads were error-corrected and collapsed into unique sequences using a nearest-neighbor algorithm that merged closely related sequences. V, D and J gene segments were assigned by aligning CDR3 sequences to IMGT reference sequences. Each retained sequence needed at least a six-nucleotide match to both a V gene segment and a J gene segment. A rearrangement was called productive if the CDR3 had no stop codons and remained in frame with V and J, and every other rearrangement was called non-productive. CDR3 was defined by IMGT convention, running from the second conserved V-encoded cysteine to the conserved J-encoded phenylalanine. In an earlier analysis of roughly 610 of the donors, sequences lacking an unambiguous match to a single V gene segment were excluded. In an earlier analysis of 450 to 750 of the donors, a V segment was called functional when productive rearrangements were above 56.7%, and segregating when the standard deviation between donors exceeded 5%. A statistical classification framework was built to diagnose cytomegalovirus status from the catalog of TCR beta chain sequences. A later analysis assigned V and J genes by comparing TCR nucleotide sequences with IMGT/GENE-DB human TR gene sequences. Using the TCRdist pipeline, a later analysis assigned CDR3 sequences along with most-parsimonious VDJ recombination scenarios. In a later analysis, each TCR beta chain was defined by its CDR3 amino acid sequence together with its V-gene family, and reads without a unique V-gene family were excluded. In a later analysis, 450 to 600 highly shared, low-generation-probability nucleotide sequences were removed to address suspected cross-contamination and a sequencing artifact. In a later analysis, a clonal expansion index was calculated for each public chain from normalized within-repertoire ranks of inferred template counts. In a later analysis, generation probabilities were computed using a VDJ recombination model fitted to out-of-frame rearrangements, and the results were checked against IGoR. In a later analysis, hypergeometric tests were used to score TCR-TCR, TCR-HLA and TCR-CMV co-occurrence, with a repertoire-size bias correction applied to TCR pairs. False discovery rates were estimated in a later analysis by permuting HLA or CMV assignments 20 times. In a later analysis, co-occurring TCRs were grouped with DBSCAN, and TCRdist sequence similarity was added when clustering was performed within HLA-allele-positive subsets. For co-occurrence clustering, repertoires with fewer than 30,000 or more than 120,000 public chains were excluded, along with several repertoires with anomalous nucleotide sharing. TCRdb took over this immuneACCESS table, retaining in-frame rearrangements with V and J assigned. Such tables are incomplete; in checked studies, under half of the missing clones stem from an unresolved V gene, and the remainder is unexplained. The V and J calls and clone size are taken from that table; D and trimming were inferred from the DNA. The sample records 150,000 to 200,000 clones, less than 85% of which are singletons. The ten largest clones take up about 1.3% of the sample.

With respect to this clone: Its cognate antigen has yet to be identified. No quality values exist for individual bases; no much larger clone is one base distant.

The cohort was made up of roughly 670 healthy bone marrow donors. At the time of sampling, all cohort members were nominally healthy, though unrecorded immune exposures were likely present. The donor tested CMV seronegative and was one of the 352 seronegative cohort members. A peripheral blood sample was provided by each donor, and peripheral blood mononuclear cells were used for TCR beta sequencing. The Qiagen DNeasy Blood Extraction Kit was used to extract genomic DNA from the blood cell samples. This sequence uses TRBV7-2 and TRBJ2-3, and 13 junctional nucleotides match TRBD2. The sequenced sample consisted of PBMCs. The sequence came from a man aged 60 to 69 in good health and CMV-seronegative. The DNA reads TGTGCCAGCAGATCCGGACTAGCGGGGGCCCTTGATACGCAGTATTTT. Its protein is CASRSGLAGALDTQYF.